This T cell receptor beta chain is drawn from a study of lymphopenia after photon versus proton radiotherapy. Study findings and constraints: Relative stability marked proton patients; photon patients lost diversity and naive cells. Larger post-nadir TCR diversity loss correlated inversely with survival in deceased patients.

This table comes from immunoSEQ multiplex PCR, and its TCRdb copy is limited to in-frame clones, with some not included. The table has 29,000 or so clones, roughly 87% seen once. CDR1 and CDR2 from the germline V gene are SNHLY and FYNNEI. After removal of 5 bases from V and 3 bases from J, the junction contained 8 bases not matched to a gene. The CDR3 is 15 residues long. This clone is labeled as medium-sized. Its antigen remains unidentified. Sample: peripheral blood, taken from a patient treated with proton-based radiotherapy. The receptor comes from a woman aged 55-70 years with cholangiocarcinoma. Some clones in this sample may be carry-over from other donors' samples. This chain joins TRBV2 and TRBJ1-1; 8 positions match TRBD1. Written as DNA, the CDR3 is TGTGCCAGCAGTTCCACAGGGGGTAGGTACACTGAAGCTTTCTTT. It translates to CASSSTGGRYTEAFF.